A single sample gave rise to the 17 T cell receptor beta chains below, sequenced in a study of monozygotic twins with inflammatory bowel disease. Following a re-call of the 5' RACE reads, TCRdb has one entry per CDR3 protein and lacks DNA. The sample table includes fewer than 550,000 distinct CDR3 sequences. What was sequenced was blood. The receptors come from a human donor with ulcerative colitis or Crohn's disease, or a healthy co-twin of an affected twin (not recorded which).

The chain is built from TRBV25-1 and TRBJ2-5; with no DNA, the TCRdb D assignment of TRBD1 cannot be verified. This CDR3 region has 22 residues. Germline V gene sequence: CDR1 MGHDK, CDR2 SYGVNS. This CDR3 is CASSDIHPGSIAGNGGQETQYF.

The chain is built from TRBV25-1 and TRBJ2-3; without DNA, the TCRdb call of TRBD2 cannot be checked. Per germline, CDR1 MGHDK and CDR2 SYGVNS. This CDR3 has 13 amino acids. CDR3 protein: CASSGSWADTQYF.

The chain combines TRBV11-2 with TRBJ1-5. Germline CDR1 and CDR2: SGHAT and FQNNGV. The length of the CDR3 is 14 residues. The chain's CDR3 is CASSLSLNDQPQHF.

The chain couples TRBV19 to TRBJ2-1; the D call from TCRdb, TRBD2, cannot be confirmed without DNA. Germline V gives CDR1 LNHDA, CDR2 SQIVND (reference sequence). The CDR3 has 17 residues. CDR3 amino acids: CANSRSALGASYNEQFF.

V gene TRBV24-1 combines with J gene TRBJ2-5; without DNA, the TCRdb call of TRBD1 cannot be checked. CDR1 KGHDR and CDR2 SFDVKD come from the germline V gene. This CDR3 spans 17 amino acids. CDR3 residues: CATSDFTGGSFRETQYF.

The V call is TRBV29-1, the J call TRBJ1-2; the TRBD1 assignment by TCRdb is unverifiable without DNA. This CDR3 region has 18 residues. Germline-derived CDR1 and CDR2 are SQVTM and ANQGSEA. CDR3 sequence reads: CSVGVTGSPNSANYGYTF.

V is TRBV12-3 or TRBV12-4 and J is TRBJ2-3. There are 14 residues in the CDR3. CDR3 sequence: CASSFGPSTDTQYF.

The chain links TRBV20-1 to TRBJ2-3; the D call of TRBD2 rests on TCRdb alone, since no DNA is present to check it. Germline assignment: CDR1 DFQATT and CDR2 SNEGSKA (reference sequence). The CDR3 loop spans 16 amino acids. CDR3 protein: CSASPYPSGSTDTQYF.

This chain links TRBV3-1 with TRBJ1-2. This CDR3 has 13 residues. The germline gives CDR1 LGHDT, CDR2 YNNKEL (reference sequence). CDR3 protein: CASSQEAGYGYTF. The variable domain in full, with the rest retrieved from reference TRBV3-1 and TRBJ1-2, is DTAVSQTPKYLVTQMGNDKSIKCEQNLGHDTMYWYKQDSKKFLKIMFSYNNKELIINETVPNRFSPKSPDKAHLNLHINSLELGDSAVYFCASSQEAGYGYTFGSGTRLTVV.

The CDR3 spells CASSINSGNYGYTF. The chain combines TRBV19 with TRBJ1-2. The CDR3 totals 14 residues. Germline V gene data show CDR1 as LNHDA and CDR2 as SQIVND (reference sequence).

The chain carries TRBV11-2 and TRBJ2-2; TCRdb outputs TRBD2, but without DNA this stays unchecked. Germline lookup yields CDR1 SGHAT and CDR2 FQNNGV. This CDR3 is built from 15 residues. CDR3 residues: CASSALLQNTGELFF.

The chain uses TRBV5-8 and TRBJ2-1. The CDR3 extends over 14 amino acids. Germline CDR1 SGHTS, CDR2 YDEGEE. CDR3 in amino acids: CASSLGNLVNEQFF. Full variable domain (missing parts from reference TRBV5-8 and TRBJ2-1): EAGVTQSPTHLIKTRGQQATLRCSPISGHTSVYWYQQALGLGLQFLLWYDEGEERNRGNFPPRFSGRQFPNYSSELNVNALELEDSALYLCASSLGNLVNEQFFGPGTRLTVL.

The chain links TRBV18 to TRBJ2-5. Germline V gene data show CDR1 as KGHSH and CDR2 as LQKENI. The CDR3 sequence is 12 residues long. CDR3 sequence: CASSPSQETQYF. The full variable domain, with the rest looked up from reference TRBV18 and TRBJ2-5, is NAGVMQNPRHLVRRRGQEARLRCSPMKGHSHVYWYRQLPEEGLKFMVYLQKENIIDESGMPKERFSAEFPKEGPSILRIQQVVRGDSAAYFCASSPSQETQYFGPGTRLLVL.

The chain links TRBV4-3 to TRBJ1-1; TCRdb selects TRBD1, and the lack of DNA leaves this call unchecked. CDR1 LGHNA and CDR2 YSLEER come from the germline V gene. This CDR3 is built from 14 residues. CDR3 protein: CASSQGTVGTEAFF.

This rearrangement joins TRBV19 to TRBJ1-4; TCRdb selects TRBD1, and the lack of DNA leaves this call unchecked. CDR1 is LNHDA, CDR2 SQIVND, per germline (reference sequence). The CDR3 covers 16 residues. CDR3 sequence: CASSIMAGATNEKLFF.

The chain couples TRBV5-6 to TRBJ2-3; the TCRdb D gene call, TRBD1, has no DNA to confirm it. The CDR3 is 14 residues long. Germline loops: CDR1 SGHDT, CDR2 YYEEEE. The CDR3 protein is CASTRPGGADTQYF.

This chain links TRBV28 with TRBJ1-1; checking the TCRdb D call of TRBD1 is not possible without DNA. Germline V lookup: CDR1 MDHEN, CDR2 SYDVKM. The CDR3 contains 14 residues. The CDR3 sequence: CASTPPPGNTEAFF.